The present TCR beta chain was sequenced within a study of identical twins. Findings of the study overall: Rather than following the same donors, the conclusions depended on cross-sectional statistical analysis. Excess sharing between twins was weaker in beta out-of-frame sequences.

Germline CDR1 reads SGHRS; CDR2 reads YFSETQ. V shed 7 bases, J shed 10 bases, and the junction held 15 bases outside the gene matches. The CDR3 runs to 15 residues. As to this clonotype: Its antigen is currently unknown.

Template switching (which added a universal primer site) was used, and cDNA carried unique molecular identifiers. TCRdb called the 5' RACE reads again in MiXCR, with one record for every CDR3 protein. The repertoire holds more than 400,000 distinct CDR3 sequences, with approximately 16% as singletons. The same data also went into a second study, on yellow fever vaccine responses in identical twins. That source adds: Twins' vaccine T cell response reportedly gave the appearance of partial convergence and partial personalization.

This chain uses TRBV5-1 with TRBJ2-1, with TRBD2 matching 9 bases. The clonotype was recovered from a woman between 18 and 29 years old in good health. Sequenced input: CD4+ T cells sorted from blood. CDR3 nucleotides: TGCGCCAGCGGGTTGCCTACGATAGCGGGAGACGAGCAGTTCTTC. Translating gives CASGLPTIAGDEQFF.